Below, one T cell receptor (beta chain) is given with its context. This entry is derived from a study of cytomegalovirus exposure and HLA in healthy donors. The assay was immunoSEQ multiplex PCR, and TCRdb's table has in-frame clones only and misses some. The top ten hold under 2% of the sample, which has 100,000 to 120,000 clones, around 90% seen once. CDR3 length equals 14 residues. Germline lookup yields CDR1 SEHNR and CDR2 FQNEAQ (reference sequence). The V gene lost 5 bases and the J gene lost 0 bases, with 9 bases spanning the gap. The chain carries TRBV7-9 and TRBJ2-3; D might be TRBD1 (6 bases). What was sequenced was PBMCs. The receptor was derived from a woman under 30 in good health and CMV-seronegative. The CDR3 DNA is TGTGCCAGCAGCCGGCAGGGGAGCACAGATACGCAGTATTTT. It is translated as CASSRQGSTDTQYF.